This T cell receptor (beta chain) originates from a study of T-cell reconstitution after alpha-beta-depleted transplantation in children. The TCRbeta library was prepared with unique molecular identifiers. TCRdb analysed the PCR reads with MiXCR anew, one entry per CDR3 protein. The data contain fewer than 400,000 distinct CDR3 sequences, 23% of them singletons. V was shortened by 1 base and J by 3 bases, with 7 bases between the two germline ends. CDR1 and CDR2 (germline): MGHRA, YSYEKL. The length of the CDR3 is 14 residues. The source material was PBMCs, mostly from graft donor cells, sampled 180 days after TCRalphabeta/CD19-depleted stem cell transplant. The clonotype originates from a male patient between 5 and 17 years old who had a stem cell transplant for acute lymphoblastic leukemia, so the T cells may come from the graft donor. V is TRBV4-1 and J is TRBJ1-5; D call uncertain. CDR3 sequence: CASSQGRDNQPQHF. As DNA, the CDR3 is TGCGCCAGCAGCCAAGGTAGAGACAATCAGCCCCAGCATTTT.